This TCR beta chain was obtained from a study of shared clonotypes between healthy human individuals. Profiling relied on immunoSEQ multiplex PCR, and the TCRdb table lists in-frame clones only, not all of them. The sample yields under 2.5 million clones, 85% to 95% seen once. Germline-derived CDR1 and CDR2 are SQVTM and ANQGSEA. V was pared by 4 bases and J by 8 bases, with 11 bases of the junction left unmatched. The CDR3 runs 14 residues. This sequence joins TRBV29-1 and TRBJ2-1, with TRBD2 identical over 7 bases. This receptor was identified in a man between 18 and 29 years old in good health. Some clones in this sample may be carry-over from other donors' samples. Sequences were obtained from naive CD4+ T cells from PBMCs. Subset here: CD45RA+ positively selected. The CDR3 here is CSVGGGRAYDEQFF. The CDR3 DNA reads TGCAGCGTTGGAGGTGGGAGGGCCTATGATGAGCAGTTCTTC.